Sequencing of this T cell receptor beta chain was carried out in a study of beta chain features in type 1 diabetes. Study-level results: Type 1 diabetes patients had TCRB CDR3s that were shorter (moderately but significantly so) in all four CD4+ subsets.

This clone was seen more than once but under ten times. The antigen remains undetermined. Isolated RNA was reverse transcribed in full, so expressed TCRB transcripts were sequenced. The table came from immunoSEQ multiplex PCR; TCRdb's copy has only in-frame clones and leaves some out. The top ten clones hold about 0.02% of a sample with 900,000 or so clones, around a sixth of them seen once. This clonotype was obtained from a woman under 30 in good health. Specimen: naive CD4+ T cells from blood.

CDR3 sequence reads: CASSLARRGVEQYF. CDR3 DNA sequence: TGTGCCAGCAGCTTAGCCCGCAGAGGGGTAGAGCAGTACTTC. The chain combines TRBV7-2 with TRBJ2-7; D possibly matches TRBD1 or TRBD2 (5 bases each). This CDR3 region has 14 residues. Trimming shortened V by 0 bases and J by 7 bases, and 13 bases separated the two germline ends. CDR1 and CDR2 from the germline V gene are SGHTA and FQGNSA.